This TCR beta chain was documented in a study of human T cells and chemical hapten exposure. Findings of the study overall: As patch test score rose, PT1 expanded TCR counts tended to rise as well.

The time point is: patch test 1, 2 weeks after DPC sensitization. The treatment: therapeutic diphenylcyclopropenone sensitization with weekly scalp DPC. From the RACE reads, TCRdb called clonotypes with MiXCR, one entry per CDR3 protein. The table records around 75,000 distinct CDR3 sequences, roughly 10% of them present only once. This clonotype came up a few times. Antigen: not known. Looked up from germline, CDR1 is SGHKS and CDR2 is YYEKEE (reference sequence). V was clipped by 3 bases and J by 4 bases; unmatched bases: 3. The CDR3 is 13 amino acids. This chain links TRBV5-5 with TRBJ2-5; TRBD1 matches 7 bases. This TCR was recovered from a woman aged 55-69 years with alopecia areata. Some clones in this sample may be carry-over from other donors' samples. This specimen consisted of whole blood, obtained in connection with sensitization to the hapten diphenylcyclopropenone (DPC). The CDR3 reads CASSYDRAETQYF. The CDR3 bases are TGTGCCAGCAGCTACGACAGGGCAGAGACCCAGTACTTC.